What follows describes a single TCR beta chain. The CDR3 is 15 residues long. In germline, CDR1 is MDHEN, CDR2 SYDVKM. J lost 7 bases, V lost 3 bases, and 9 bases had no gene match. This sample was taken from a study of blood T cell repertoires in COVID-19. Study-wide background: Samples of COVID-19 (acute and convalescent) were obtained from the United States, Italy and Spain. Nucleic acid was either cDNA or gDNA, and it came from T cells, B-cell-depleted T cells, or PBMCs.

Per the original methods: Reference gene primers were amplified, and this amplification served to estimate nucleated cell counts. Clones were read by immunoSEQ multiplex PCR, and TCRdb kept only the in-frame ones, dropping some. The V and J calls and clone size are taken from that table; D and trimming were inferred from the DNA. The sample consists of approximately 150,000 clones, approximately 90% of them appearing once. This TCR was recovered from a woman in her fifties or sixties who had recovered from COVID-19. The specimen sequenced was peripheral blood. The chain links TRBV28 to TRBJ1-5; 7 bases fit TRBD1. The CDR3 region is CASSLAGTVVQPQHF. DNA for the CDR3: TGTGCCAGCAGTTTGGCAGGGACAGTGGTCCAGCCCCAGCATTTT.